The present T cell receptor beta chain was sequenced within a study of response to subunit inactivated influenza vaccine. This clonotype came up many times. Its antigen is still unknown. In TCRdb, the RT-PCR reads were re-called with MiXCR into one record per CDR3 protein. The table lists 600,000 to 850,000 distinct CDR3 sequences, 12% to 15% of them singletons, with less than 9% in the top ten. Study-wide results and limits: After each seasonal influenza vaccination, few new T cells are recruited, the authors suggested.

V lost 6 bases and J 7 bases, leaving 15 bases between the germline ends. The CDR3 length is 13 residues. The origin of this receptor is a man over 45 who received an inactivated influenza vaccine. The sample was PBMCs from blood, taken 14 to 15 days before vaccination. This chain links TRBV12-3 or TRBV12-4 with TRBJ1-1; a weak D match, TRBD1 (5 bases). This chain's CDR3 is CASRNIGTVEAFF. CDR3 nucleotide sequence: TGTGCCAGCAGGAATATCGGGACGGTTGAAGCTTTCTTT.